The source of this TCR beta chain is a study of blood T cell repertoires in COVID-19. Overall study context: Italy, Spain and the United States were the sources of the convalescent and acute COVID-19 samples. The analysed material was cDNA or gDNA that came from T cells, B-cell-depleted T cells, or PBMCs.

Sequencing was performed with immunoSEQ multiplex PCR; in TCRdb, only in-frame clones are kept and a portion is missing. The sample comprises over 250,000 clones, about 93% of which are singletons, and about 1.1% rests with the top ten. The length of the CDR3 is 16 residues. Germline V gene sequence: CDR1 WSHSY, CDR2 SAAADI. The V gene end was trimmed by 5 bases and the J gene end by 4 bases; junction bases not matched to a gene: 8. Researchers sorted participants into cohorts using their self-reported clinical history. All recovered Cohort 3 donors got two negative PCRs, got clearance, or saw symptom resolution.

The sample comprised PBMCs or T cells enriched from blood (not recorded which). The TCR originated in a woman in her 30s who had recovered from COVID-19. The chain joins TRBV10-2 to TRBJ2-5, with TRBD2 matching over 12 bases. The CDR3 protein is CASSPTTSGSGETQYF. The CDR3 nucleotides read TGCGCCAGCAGTCCAACGACTAGCGGGAGCGGAGAGACCCAGTACTTC.